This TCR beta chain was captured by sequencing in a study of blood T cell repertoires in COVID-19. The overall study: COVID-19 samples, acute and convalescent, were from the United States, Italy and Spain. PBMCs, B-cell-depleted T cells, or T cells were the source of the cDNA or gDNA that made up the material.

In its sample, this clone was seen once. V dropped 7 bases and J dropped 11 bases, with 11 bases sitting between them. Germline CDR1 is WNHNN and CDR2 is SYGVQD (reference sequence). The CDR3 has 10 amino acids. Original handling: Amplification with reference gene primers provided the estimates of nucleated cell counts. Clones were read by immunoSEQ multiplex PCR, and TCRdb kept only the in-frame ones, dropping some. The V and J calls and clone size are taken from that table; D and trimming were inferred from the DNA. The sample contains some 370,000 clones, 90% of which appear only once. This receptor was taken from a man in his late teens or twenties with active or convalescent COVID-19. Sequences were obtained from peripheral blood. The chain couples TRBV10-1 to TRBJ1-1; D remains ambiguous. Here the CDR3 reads CASTSHVAFF. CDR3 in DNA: TGCGCCAGCACAAGCCACGTGGCTTTCTTT.